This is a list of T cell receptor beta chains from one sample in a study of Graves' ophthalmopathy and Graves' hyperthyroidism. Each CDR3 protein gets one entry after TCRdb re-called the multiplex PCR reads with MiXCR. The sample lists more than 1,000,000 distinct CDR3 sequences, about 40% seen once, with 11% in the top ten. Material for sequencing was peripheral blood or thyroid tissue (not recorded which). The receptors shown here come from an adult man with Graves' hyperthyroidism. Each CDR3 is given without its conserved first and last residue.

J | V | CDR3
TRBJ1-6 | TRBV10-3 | ATSGVKETNSPLH
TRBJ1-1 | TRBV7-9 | ASSAPGSRAEAF
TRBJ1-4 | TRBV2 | ASSLGNTEKLF
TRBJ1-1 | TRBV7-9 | ASTMTGSTEAF
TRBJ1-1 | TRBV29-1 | SVGGKGTNTEAF
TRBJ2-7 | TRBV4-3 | ASSQDERGTYEQY
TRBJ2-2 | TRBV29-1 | SVEDYPNTGELF
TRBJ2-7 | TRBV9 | ASSVGGATNEQY
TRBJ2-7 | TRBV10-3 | AISESRTGNPYEQY
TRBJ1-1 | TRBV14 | ASSKGGTTEAF
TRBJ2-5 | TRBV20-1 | SATTGPDGTQY
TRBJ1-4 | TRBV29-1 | SVGLGGVLF
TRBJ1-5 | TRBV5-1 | ASSLVAGGNQPQH
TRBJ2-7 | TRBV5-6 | ASSSDRGSYEHY
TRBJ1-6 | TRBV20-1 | SASTGNSPLH
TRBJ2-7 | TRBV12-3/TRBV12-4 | ASRGIGSLGEQY
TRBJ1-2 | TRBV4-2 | ASSQGDTGRWGYT
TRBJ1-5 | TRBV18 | ASASGANQPQH
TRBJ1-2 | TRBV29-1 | SATDGLYGYT
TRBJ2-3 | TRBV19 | ASSPGRTDTQY
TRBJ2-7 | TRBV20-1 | SARDSFGSGTYEQY
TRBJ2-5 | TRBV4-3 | ASSQGRQGGETQY